This is a list of T cell receptor beta chains from one sample in a study of blood T cell repertoires in COVID-19. Using immunoSEQ multiplex PCR, the repertoire was profiled, and TCRdb retains in-frame clones only, with some absent. Here the sample spans around 97,000 clones, around 87% being singletons. Material for sequencing was peripheral blood. Receptor source: a human donor in a cohort sampled during active COVID-19. Both conserved end residues are part of each CDR3. A D gene is named only where the DNA matches it firmly. The listing skips clone size in some rows; elsewhere it reads once, few, many or a size class.

clone size	V gene	D gene	J gene	CDR3 protein	CDR3 DNA
-	TRBV9	-	TRBJ1-1	CASGGHGEAFF	TGTGCCAGCGGGGGACATGGTGAAGCTTTCTTT
-	TRBV5-3	TRBD2	TRBJ2-1	CARSLVRPPTSGSRHEQFF	TGTGCCAGAAGCTTGGTCCGACCCCCTACTAGCGGGAGTCGCCATGAGCAGTTCTTC
-	TRBV19	TRBD2	TRBJ2-5	CASGSGGGETQYF	TGTGCCAGTGGGTCGGGAGGTGGAGAGACCCAGTACTTC
-	TRBV19	-	TRBJ1-3	CASSIGVLSGNTIYF	TGTGCCAGTAGTATCGGGGTCCTCTCTGGAAACACCATATATTTT
-	TRBV19	-	TRBJ1-2	CASRGAYGYTF	TGTGCCAGTAGAGGGGCCTATGGCTACACCTTC
-	TRBV6-6	TRBD2	TRBJ2-3	CASTREGRADTQYF	TGTGCCAGCACCAGGGAGGGCCGGGCAGATACGCAGTATTTT
-	TRBV6-5	-	TRBJ1-6	CASSYSMGGNSPLHF	TGTGCCAGCAGTTACTCGATGGGCGGGAATTCACCCCTCCACTTT
-	TRBV7-7	-	TRBJ1-5	CASSLERRDYSNQPQHF	TGTGCTAGCAGCTTAGAGCGGAGAGATTATAGCAATCAGCCCCAGCATTTT
-	TRBV19	-	TRBJ2-1	CASKGTGPFSVQFF	TGTGCCAGTAAAGGCACAGGACCATTTAGTGTGCAGTTCTTC
-	TRBV19	-	TRBJ2-2	CASNTGVDTGELFF	TGTGCCAGTAACACGGGGGTGGACACCGGGGAGCTGTTTTTT
few	TRBV2	-	TRBJ2-7	CASSYSYEQYF	TGTGCCAGCAGCTACTCCTACGAGCAGTACTTC
-	TRBV9	-	TRBJ1-2	CASTGGGRYTF	TGTGCCAGCACCGGCGGGGGTCGGTACACCTTC
-	TRBV5-4	TRBD1	TRBJ2-7	CASSTRDRAYEQYF	TGTGCCAGCAGCACCCGGGACAGAGCCTACGAGCAGTACTTC
-	TRBV5-4	TRBD2	TRBJ2-1	CASSQGLAGGGYNEQFF	TGTGCCAGCAGCCAGGGACTAGCGGGAGGGGGTTACAATGAGCAGTTCTTC
-	TRBV3-1/TRBV3-2	TRBD1	TRBJ1-2	CASTKGQDIYTF	TGTGCCAGCACCAAGGGACAGGATATCTACACCTTC
once	TRBV7-2	TRBD2	TRBJ2-2	CASSSLAGGVGELFF	TGTGCCAGCAGCTCACTAGCGGGAGGAGTTGGGGAGCTGTTTTTT
-	TRBV19	TRBD2	TRBJ2-5	CASSIGADRASGRQETQYF	TGTGCCAGTAGTATAGGGGCGGACCGGGCTAGCGGGAGGCAGGAGACCCAGTACTTC
once	TRBV5-1	TRBD2	TRBJ2-3	CASRSSSGSDTQYF	TGCGCCAGCAGATCTTCTAGCGGGAGTGATACGCAGTATTTT
once	TRBV19	TRBD2	TRBJ2-1	CASSPGTSGSNEQFF	TGTGCCAGTAGTCCCGGGACTAGCGGGAGTAATGAGCAGTTCTTC
-	TRBV27	TRBD1	TRBJ2-7	CASSRTGSGIHEQYF	TGTGCCAGCAGTCGGACAGGGAGTGGAATCCACGAGCAGTACTTC
-	TRBV19	TRBD1	TRBJ1-2	CASSPSPAGGHGYTF	TGTGCCAGTAGTCCCTCCCCCGCAGGGGGCCATGGCTACACCTTC
-	TRBV3-1/TRBV3-2	-	TRBJ2-6	CASSQGELEGANVLTF	TGTGCCAGCAGCCAAGGGGAGCTCGAAGGGGCCAACGTCCTGACTTTC